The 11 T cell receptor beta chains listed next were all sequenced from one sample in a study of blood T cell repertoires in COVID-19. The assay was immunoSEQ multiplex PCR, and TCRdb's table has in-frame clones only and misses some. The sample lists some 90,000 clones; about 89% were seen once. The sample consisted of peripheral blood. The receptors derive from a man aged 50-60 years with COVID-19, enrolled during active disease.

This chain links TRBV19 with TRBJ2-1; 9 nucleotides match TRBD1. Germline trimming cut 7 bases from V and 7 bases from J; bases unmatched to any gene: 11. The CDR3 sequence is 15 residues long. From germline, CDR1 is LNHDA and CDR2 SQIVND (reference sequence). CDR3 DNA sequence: TGTGCCAGTACATTAGGGACAGGGTACTTTAATGAGCAGTTCTTC. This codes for CASTLGTGYFNEQFF. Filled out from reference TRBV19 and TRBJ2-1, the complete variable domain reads DGGITQSPKYLFRKEGQNVTLSCEQNLNHDAMYWYRQDPGQGLRLIYYSQIVNDFQKGDIAEGYSVSREKKESFPLTVTSAQKNPTAFYLCASTLGTGYFNEQFFGPGTRLTVL.

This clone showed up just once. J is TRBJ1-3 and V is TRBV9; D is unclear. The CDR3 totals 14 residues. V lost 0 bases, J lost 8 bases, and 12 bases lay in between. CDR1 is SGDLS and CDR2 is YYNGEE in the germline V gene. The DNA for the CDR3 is TGTGCCAGCAGCGTAGCCACTCGGGTTGACACCATATATTTT. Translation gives CASSVATRVDTIYF.

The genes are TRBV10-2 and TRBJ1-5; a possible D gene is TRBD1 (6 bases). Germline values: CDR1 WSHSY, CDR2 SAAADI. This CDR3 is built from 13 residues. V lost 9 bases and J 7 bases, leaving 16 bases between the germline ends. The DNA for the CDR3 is TGCGCCAGTTCCAGGGGATCTGGGCAGCCCCAGCATTTT. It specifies CASSRGSGQPQHF.

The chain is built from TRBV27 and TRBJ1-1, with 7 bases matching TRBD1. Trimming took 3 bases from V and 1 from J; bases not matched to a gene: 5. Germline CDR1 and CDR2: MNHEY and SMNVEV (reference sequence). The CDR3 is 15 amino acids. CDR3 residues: CASSLRTGRNTEAFF. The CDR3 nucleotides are TGTGCCAGCAGTTTGAGGACAGGAAGGAACACTGAAGCTTTCTTT.

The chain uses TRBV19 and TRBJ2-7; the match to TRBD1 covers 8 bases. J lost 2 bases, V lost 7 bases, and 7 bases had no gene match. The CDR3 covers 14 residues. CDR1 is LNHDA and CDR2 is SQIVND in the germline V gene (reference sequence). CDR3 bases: TGTGCCAGTAAGGTCAAGACAGGGGCCTACGAGCAGTACTTC. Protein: CASKVKTGAYEQYF.

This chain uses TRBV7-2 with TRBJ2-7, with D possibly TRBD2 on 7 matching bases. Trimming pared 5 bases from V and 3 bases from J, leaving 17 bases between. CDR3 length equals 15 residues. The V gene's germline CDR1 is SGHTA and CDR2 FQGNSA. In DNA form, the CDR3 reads TGTGCCAGCAGCCCGGGAGGAGGGGGGTACTACGAGCAGTACTTC. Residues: CASSPGGGGYYEQYF.

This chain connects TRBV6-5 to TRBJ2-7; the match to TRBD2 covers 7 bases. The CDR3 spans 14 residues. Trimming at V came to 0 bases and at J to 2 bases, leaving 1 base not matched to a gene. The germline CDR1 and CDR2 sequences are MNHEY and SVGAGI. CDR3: CASSYSRGAYEQYF. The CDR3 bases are TGTGCCAGCAGTTACTCCCGGGGGGCCTACGAGCAGTACTTC.

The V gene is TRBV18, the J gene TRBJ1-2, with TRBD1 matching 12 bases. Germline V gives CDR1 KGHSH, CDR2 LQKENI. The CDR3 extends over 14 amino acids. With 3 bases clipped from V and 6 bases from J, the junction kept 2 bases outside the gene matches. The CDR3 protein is CASSPGQGANGYTF. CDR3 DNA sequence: TGTGCCAGCTCACCGGGACAGGGGGCTAATGGCTACACCTTC.

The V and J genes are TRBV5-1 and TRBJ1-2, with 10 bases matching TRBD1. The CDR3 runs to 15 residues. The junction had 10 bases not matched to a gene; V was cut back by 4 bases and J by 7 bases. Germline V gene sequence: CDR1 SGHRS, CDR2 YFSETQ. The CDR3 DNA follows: TGCGCCAGCAGCCCGACAAGGGACAGGGGCAGTGGCTACACCTTC. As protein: CASSPTRDRGSGYTF. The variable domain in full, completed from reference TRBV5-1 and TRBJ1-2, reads KAGVTQTPRYLIKTRGQQVTLSCSPISGHRSVSWYQQTPGQGLQFLFEYFSETQRNKGNFPGRFSGRQFSNSRSEMNVSTLELGDSALYLCASSPTRDRGSGYTFGSGTRLTVV.

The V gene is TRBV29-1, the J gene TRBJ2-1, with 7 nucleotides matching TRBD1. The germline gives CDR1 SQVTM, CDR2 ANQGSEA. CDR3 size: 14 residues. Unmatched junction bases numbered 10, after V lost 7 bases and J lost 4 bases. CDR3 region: CSARDSSLYNEQFF. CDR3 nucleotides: TGCAGCGCCCGGGACAGTTCCCTATACAATGAGCAGTTCTTC.

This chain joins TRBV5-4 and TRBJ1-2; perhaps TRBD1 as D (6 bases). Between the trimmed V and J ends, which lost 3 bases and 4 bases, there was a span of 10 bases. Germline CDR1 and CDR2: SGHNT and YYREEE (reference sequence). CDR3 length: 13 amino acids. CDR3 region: CASSWTAAYGYTF. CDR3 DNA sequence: TGTGCCAGCAGCTGGACAGCCGCCTATGGCTACACCTTC.